These 10 T cell receptor beta chains were sequenced from one sample in a study of T cells of healthy individuals (dated by TCRdb to the late 2010s). The library was prepared using 5' RACE. Sequencing instrument: Illumina MiSeq. TCRdb's own reprocessing of the public reads used fastp at Q25 and MiXCR and kept productive beta chains. Identical CDR3 proteins give one entry, which carries the most common genes and DNA. This sample holds tens of thousands of distinct CDR3 sequences; about 17% were observed only once. Jointly, the top ten make up around 4.6% of the sample. These receptors were obtained from a human donor in good health.

The chain links TRBV27 to TRBJ2-7, with 7 nucleotides matching TRBD1. The CDR3 consists of 12 residues. J was trimmed by 4 bases and V by 8 bases; bases with no gene match: 5. Germline CDR1 reads MNHEY; CDR2 reads SMNVEV (reference sequence). DNA for the CDR3: TGTGCCAGCGGGACGACAGGGTACGAGCAGTACTTC. This translates into CASGTTGYEQYF.

The chain joins TRBV4-1 to TRBJ1-4, with TRBD1 as a possible D gene (6 bases). CDR1 and CDR2 (germline): MGHRA, YSYEKL. This CDR3 comprises 14 residues. The V end was cut by 4 bases, the J end by 8 bases, with 14 bases between. The CDR3 bases are TGCGCCAGCAGCCGGGTAGGGGGTCGAGAAAAACTGTTTTTT. The encoded protein is CASSRVGGREKLFF.

The chain is built from TRBV4-1 and TRBJ1-2; 7 bases map to TRBD1. Trimming took 2 bases from V and 2 from J; bases not matched to a gene: 2. Germline lookup yields CDR1 MGHRA and CDR2 YSYEKL. CDR3 length: 14 amino acids. The CDR3 reads CASSQRTGNYGYTF. CDR3 sequence (DNA): TGCGCCAGCAGCCAACGGACAGGCAACTATGGCTACACCTTC.

Judged by abundance, this clonotype is medium-sized. The V call is TRBV9, the J call TRBJ2-3, with D maybe TRBD2 (5 bases). The CDR3 spans 14 residues. Germline V CDR1 and CDR2: SGDLS, YYNGEE. The V end lost 4 bases, the J end lost 4 bases, and 13 bases lay between the germline ends. The chain's CDR3 is CASSFRTRPDTQYF. The CDR3 DNA reads TGTGCCAGCAGCTTCCGGACTCGACCAGATACGCAGTATTTT.

In this sample, this clonotype turned up many times. The chain recombines TRBV10-3 with TRBJ2-5; perhaps TRBD1 as D (6 bases). The germline V gene has CDR1 ENHRY and CDR2 SYGVKD. The CDR3 has 13 amino acids. V gave up 5 bases and J gave up 2 bases, with 9 bases separating them. The CDR3 sequence: CAISSDRQETQYF. The DNA for the CDR3 is TGTGCCATCAGTTCGGACAGACAAGAGACCCAGTACTTC.

This clonotype was observed at least ten times. The V gene is TRBV5-1, the J gene TRBJ2-2; 8 bases map to TRBD1. Germline assignment: CDR1 SGHRS and CDR2 YFSETQ. After removal of 6 bases from V and 5 bases from J, the junction contained 12 bases not matched to a gene. There are 16 residues in the CDR3. The CDR3 protein is CASTVTGQGRTGELFF. CDR3 DNA: TGCGCCAGCACAGTGACCGGACAGGGACGTACCGGGGAGCTGTTTTTT.

The sample holds a few counts of this clonotype. The chain carries TRBV24-1 and TRBJ2-4; D gene unclear. This CDR3 region has 12 residues. Trimming removed 4 bases at V and 3 bases at J, with 3 bases between. Germline CDR1 is KGHDR and CDR2 is SFDVKD. The CDR3 sequence: CATSDVKNIQYF. The DNA for the CDR3 is TGTGCCACCAGTGACGTCAAAAACATTCAGTACTTC.

This clonotype was counted at least ten times. The rearrangement links TRBV12-3 or TRBV12-4 to TRBJ2-5; D is possibly TRBD1 (5 bases). The CDR3 totals 16 residues. Trimming took off 4 bases at V and 5 bases at J, with 20 bases between the two ends. CDR3 in amino acids: CASSSTRTSVGETQYF. The CDR3 DNA follows: TGTGCCAGCAGTTCCACCCGGACATCTGTTGGGGAGACCCAGTACTTC.

This rearrangement joins TRBV19 to TRBJ2-2; D may be TRBD1 (5 bases). Trimming took off 2 bases at V and 8 bases at J, with 12 bases between the two ends. Germline CDR1 and CDR2: LNHDA and SQIVND (reference sequence). This CDR3 region has 14 residues. For the CDR3, the DNA is TGTGCCAGTAGTATACAGGGATCAGAAGGGGAGCTGTTTTTT. Encoded protein: CASSIQGSEGELFF.

This clonotype came up many times. This rearrangement joins TRBV6-6 to TRBJ2-5, with TRBD2 matching 7 bases. V trimming: 2 bases; J trimming: 4 bases; junction bases outside the gene matches: 7. There are 15 residues in the CDR3. From germline, CDR1 is MNHNY and CDR2 SVGAGI (reference sequence). The CDR3 region has the DNA TGTGCCAGCAGTTACACCGGGACTATTCGAGAGACCCAGTACTTC. Translated: CASSYTGTIRETQYF.